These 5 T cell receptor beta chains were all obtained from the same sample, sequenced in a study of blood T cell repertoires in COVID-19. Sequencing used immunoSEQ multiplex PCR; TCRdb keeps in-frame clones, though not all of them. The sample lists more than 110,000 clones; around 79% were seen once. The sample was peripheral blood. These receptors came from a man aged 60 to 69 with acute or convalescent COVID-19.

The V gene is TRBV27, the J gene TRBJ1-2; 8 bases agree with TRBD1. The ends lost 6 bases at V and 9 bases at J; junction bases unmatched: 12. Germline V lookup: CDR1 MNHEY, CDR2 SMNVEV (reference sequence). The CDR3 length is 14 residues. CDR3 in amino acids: CASRTATGVGSYTF. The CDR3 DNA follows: TGTGCCAGCAGAACCGCGACAGGGGTTGGAAGCTACACCTTC.

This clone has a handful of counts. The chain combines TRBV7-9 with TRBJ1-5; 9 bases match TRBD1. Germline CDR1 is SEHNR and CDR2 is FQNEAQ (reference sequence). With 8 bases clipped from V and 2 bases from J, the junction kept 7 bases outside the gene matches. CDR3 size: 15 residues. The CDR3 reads CASSGTGIGNQPQHF. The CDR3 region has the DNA TGTGCCAGCTCCGGGACAGGGATTGGCAATCAGCCCCAGCATTTT.

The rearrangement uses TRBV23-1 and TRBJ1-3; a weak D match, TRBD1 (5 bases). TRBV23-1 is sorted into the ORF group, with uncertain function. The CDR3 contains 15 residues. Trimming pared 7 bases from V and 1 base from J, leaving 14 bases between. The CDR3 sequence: CASTPPGTSGNTIYF. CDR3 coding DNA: TGCGCCAGCACCCCCCCAGGGACTTCTGGAAACACCATATATTTT.

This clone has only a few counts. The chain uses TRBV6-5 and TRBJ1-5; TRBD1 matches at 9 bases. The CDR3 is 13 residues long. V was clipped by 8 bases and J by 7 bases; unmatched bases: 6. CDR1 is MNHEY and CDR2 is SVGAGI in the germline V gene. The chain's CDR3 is CASLGTGGQPQHF. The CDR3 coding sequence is TGTGCCAGCCTAGGCACAGGGGGCCAGCCCCAGCATTTT.

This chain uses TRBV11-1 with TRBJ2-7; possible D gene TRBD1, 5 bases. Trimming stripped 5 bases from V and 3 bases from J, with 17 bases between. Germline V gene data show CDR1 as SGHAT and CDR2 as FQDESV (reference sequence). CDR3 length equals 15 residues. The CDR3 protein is CASSPRQRGNYEQYF. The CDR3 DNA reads TGTGCCAGCAGCCCCAGGCAAAGGGGCAACTACGAGCAGTACTTC.